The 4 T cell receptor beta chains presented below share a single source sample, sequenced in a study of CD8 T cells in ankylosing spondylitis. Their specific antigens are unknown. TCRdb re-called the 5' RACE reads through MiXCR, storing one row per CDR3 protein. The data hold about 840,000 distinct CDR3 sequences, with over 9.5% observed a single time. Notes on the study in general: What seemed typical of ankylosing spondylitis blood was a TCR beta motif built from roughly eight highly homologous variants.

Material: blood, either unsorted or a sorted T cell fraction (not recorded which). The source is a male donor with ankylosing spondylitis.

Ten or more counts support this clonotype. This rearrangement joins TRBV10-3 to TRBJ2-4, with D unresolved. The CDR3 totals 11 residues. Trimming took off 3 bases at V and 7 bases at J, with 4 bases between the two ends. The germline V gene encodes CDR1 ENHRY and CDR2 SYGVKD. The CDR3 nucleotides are TGTGCCATCAGTGAAGGGAACATTCAGTACTTC. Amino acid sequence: CAISEGNIQYF.

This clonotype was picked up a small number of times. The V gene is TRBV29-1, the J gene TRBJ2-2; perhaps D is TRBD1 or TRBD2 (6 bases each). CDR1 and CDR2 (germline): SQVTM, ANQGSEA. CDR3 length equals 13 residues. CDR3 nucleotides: TGCAGTATACGAGGGGGGTACACCGGGGAGCTGTTTTTT. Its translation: CSIRGGYTGELFF.

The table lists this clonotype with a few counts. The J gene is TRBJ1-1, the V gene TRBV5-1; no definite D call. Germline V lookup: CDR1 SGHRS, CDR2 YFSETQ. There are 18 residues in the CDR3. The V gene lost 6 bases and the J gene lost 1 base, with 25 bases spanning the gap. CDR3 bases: TGCGCCAGCAACCTGGGAATTTTTAATTTGGACCGGAACACTGAAGCTTTCTTT. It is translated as CASNLGIFNLDRNTEAFF.

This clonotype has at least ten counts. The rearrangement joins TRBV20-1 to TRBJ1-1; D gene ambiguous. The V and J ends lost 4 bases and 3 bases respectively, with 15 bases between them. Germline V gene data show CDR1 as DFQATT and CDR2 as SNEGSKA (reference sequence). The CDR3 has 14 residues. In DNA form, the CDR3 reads TGCAGTGCTAAAATTGGTAACAGCCACACTGAAGCTTTCTTT. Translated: CSAKIGNSHTEAFF.